This T cell receptor (beta chain) stems from a study of blood T cell repertoires in COVID-19. Study-level background: T cells, B-cell-depleted T cells, or PBMCs provided the cDNA or gDNA that served as material.

Under the authors' procedure: Reference gene primer amplification yielded estimated nucleated cell counts. Here immunoSEQ multiplex PCR was the method, and the copy in TCRdb shows in-frame clones only, minus some. V and J calls and clone size are copied from that table; D and trimming were computed from the DNA. The sample holds approximately 96,000 clones; approximately 81% are singletons and the top ten take 9.5% to 12%. This clone was observed a single time. The TCR originated in a woman older than 75 with acute or convalescent COVID-19. Sequencing input: peripheral blood.

The CDR3 loop is CATLGPTNGAFF. The CDR3 DNA reads TGTGCCACCCTGGGGCCGACGAACGGAGCTTTCTTT. The chain links TRBV2 to TRBJ1-1, with a possible D match to TRBD1 (5 bases). In germline, CDR1 is SNHLY, CDR2 FYNNEI. V gave up 10 bases and J gave up 10 bases, with 19 bases separating them. This CDR3 is built from 12 residues.